These 9 T cell receptor beta chains came from one sample sequenced in a study of siplizumab effects on memory and regulatory T cells (dated by TCRdb to about 2019). Receptor libraries were prepared by the immunoSEQ multiplex PCR assay. Drawn from immuneACCESS, this table holds only the in-frame rearrangements with V and J called that TCRdb kept. Clones are partly lost; checked studies trace under half to an unresolved V gene and leave the rest unexplained. For this sample the table gives tens of thousands of clones, of which about 90% were detected only once. More than 25% of the sample lies in the top ten. What was sequenced was CD8+ T cells sorted from blood. These receptors came from a human donor in good health.

The rearrangement links TRBV19 to TRBJ1-1, with a possible D match to TRBD1 (5 bases). CDR1 and CDR2 from the germline V gene are LNHDA and SQIVND (reference sequence). V lost 4 bases and J 4 bases, leaving 10 bases between the germline ends. The CDR3 spans 13 residues. CDR3 sequence: CASSTQGPTEAFF. The CDR3 DNA sequence: TGTGCCAGTAGTACCCAGGGACCCACTGAAGCTTTCTTT.

The chain employs TRBV7-6 and TRBJ2-3, with 9 bases that match TRBD2. With 1 base clipped from V and 5 bases from J, the junction kept 7 bases outside the gene matches. In germline, CDR1 is SGHVS, CDR2 FNYEAQ. This CDR3 comprises 16 residues. The CDR3 region is CASSLVVAGARDTQYF. In nucleotides, the CDR3 is TGTGCCAGCAGCTTAGTGGTAGCGGGAGCGAGAGATACGCAGTATTTT.

CDR3 sequence: CASRLTSGGVTEQFF. Written as DNA, the CDR3 is TGTGCCAGCAGACTTACTAGCGGGGGGGTAACTGAGCAGTTCTTC. The chain has TRBV7-2 and TRBJ2-1; 13 nucleotides align to TRBD2. The CDR3 totals 15 residues. Germline assignment: CDR1 SGHTA and CDR2 FQGNSA. V was clipped by 6 bases and J by 9 bases; unmatched bases: 8. Looking up the rest from reference TRBV7-2 and TRBJ2-1 gives the full variable domain: GAGVSQSPSNKVTEKGKDVELRCDPISGHTALYWYRQSLGQGLEFLIYFQGNSAPDKSGLPSDRFSAERTGGSVSTLTIQRTQQEDSAVYLCASRLTSGGVTEQFFGPGTRLTVL.

The CDR3: CASQTLPEGDGYTF. DNA for the CDR3: TGTGCCAGCCAGACCCTACCCGAGGGAGATGGCTACACCTTC. The chain uses TRBV6-5 and TRBJ1-2; D unresolved. The germline V and J ends were trimmed by 8 bases and 6 bases, with 19 bases remaining between them. CDR1 is MNHEY, CDR2 SVGAGI, per germline. This CDR3 has 14 amino acids.

The V and J genes are TRBV10-1 and TRBJ1-1; D remains unclear. Germline CDR1 is WNHNN and CDR2 is SYGVQD (reference sequence). V lost 2 bases and J lost 0, with 7 bases in between. The CDR3 is 14 amino acids. The CDR3 DNA reads TGCGCCAGCAGTGAGGGAGGAATGAACACTGAAGCTTTCTTT. Its protein is CASSEGGMNTEAFF.

The V and J genes are TRBV10-3 and TRBJ1-2, with D unresolved. The CDR3 contains 10 residues. The germline gives CDR1 ENHRY, CDR2 SYGVKD. Trimming cost V 11 bases and J 2 bases, with 6 bases left between them. CDR3 loop: CAVGNYGYTF. CDR3 DNA sequence: TGTGCCGTGGGGAACTATGGCTACACCTTC.

V is TRBV6-4 and J is TRBJ2-3, with 10 positions matching TRBD1. The V gene end was trimmed by 4 bases and the J gene end by 2 bases; junction bases not matched to a gene: 0. This CDR3 spans 14 amino acids. CDR1 MRHNA and CDR2 SNTAGT come from the germline V gene. The CDR3 reads CASSGQGATDTQYF. In DNA, the CDR3 is TGTGCCAGCAGTGGACAGGGGGCCACAGATACGCAGTATTTT.

Worth noting for this clone: At one of its ends the junction is not consistent with the germline gene, which may arise from a read error. The chain recombines TRBV7-7 with TRBJ2-1; D gene unclear. CDR3 length: 14 residues. CDR1 is SSHAT and CDR2 is FNYEAQ in the germline V gene (reference sequence). The CDR3 DNA reads as TGTGCTAGCAGCTTAGCCTTTACTCCAAATGAGCAGTTCTTC. Protein sequence: CASSLAFTPNEQFF.

The chain joins TRBV27 to TRBJ2-2; no reliable D call. The CDR3 has 17 residues. Trimming left V 2 bases short and J 3 bases short, with 16 bases between. Per the germline V gene, CDR1 is MNHEY and CDR2 is SMNVEV (reference sequence). The CDR3, as DNA: TGTGCCAGCAGTTTAGGGTCCCACTTCTTCGACACCGGGGAGCTGTTTTTT. Translated, it gives CASSLGSHFFDTGELFF.